These 21 T cell receptor beta chains were sequenced from one sample in a study of Ad26.COV2.S vaccination and SARS-CoV-2 variants (dated by TCRdb to about 2021). Library construction relied on the immunoSEQ multiplex PCR assay. Sourced from immuneACCESS, this table was stored by TCRdb with only in-frame sequences that have V and J called. A share of the clones is absent; for the studies checked, an unresolved V gene accounts for under half, and the remainder has no known explanation. Within this sample are about 440,000 clones, with around 90% of them counted one time only. About 4.1% of the sample is in the top ten clones. Sample treatment or condition, as interpreted from the label and publication: over 15 received Ad26.COV2.S at low or high dose, single or two shots; five or six received placebo; per-sample allocation not given. Repertoires of vaccine and placebo recipients were sequenced from samples collected on day 63 after the first injection.

This specimen was peripheral blood, taken in a trial of Ad26.COV2.S vaccine versus placebo. The receptors stem from a person between 18 and 59 years old who received the Ad26.COV2.S COVID-19 vaccine or a placebo.

The genes are TRBV10-3 and TRBJ2-7, with TRBD2 identical over 16 bases. The CDR3 sequence is 18 residues long. Looked up from germline, CDR1 is ENHRY and CDR2 is SYGVKD. The ends lost 10 bases at V and 6 bases at J; junction bases unmatched: 18. The CDR3 DNA reads TGTGCCACCCAGCCGACGTCCGGGACTAGCGGGAGGGCCGGCGAGCAGTACTTC. Residues: CATQPTSGTSGRAGEQYF.

The rearrangement uses TRBV20-1 and TRBJ1-1; D uncertain. Germline loops: CDR1 DFQATT, CDR2 SNEGSKA (reference sequence). The V and J ends lost 5 bases and 6 bases respectively, with 10 bases between them. The CDR3 extends over 11 amino acids. CDR3 in DNA: TGCAGTGCTTCCCCTCAGTCTGAAGCTTTCTTT. Protein: CSASPQSEAFF.

J is TRBJ2-7 and V is TRBV7-3; the match to TRBD2 covers 11 bases. J lost 7 bases, V lost 6 bases, and 14 bases had no gene match. The CDR3 sequence is 16 residues long. CDR1 and CDR2 from the germline V gene are SGHTA and FQGTGA. The CDR3 region has the DNA TGTGCCAGCAGATACCCCATAGCGGGAGGGCTTGAAGAGCAGTACTTC. Its translation: CASRYPIAGGLEEQYF.

J is TRBJ2-2 and V is TRBV12-5; D may correspond to TRBD1 or TRBD2 (6 bases each). The CDR3 sequence is 17 residues long. Germline V gives CDR1 LGHNT, CDR2 FRNRAP. V was cut by 8 bases and J by 2 bases, with 21 bases left in between. CDR3 amino acids: CASQGSAGLLNTGELFF. In nucleotides, the CDR3 is TGTGCTAGTCAGGGGAGTGCGGGACTTCTAAACACCGGGGAGCTGTTTTTT.

The CDR3: CASTPIGAERTDTQYF. The CDR3, as DNA: TGTGCCAGCACCCCAATCGGGGCGGAGCGCACAGATACGCAGTATTTT. The chain employs TRBV7-9 and TRBJ2-3; D may be TRBD1 or TRBD2 (5 bases each). This CDR3 comprises 16 residues. Per the germline V gene, CDR1 is SEHNR and CDR2 is FQNEAQ (reference sequence). V was trimmed by 7 bases and J by 1 base, leaving 18 bases between them.

This chain uses TRBV15 with TRBJ1-1; D ambiguous. Trimming stripped 1 base from V and 1 base from J, with 13 bases between. The CDR3 spans 16 residues. Germline V lookup: CDR1 LNHNV, CDR2 YYDKDF (reference sequence). CDR3 loop: CATSRGGGQSNTEAFF. The CDR3 DNA reads TGTGCCACCAGCAGAGGGGGTGGGCAGTCGAACACTGAAGCTTTCTTT.

V gene TRBV28 combines with J gene TRBJ1-6; D gene uncertain. V lost 4 bases to trimming and J lost 8 bases, with 9 bases between them. Germline loops: CDR1 MDHEN, CDR2 SYDVKM. The length of the CDR3 is 13 residues. CDR3 in DNA: TGTGCCAGCAGTTCCCCCGCGGATTCACCCCTCCACTTT. Its translation: CASSSPADSPLHF.

This clone was seen just once. CDR3 loop: CAISVDTDTQYF. The CDR3 DNA reads as TGTGCCATCAGTGTAGACACAGATACGCAGTATTTT. The chain uses TRBV10-3 and TRBJ2-3; no clear D. Trimming shortened V by 4 bases and J by 2 bases, and 4 bases separated the two germline ends. The CDR3 length is 12 residues. Germline CDR1 reads ENHRY; CDR2 reads SYGVKD.

The V and J genes are TRBV7-2 and TRBJ2-3; 9 bases line up with TRBD1. The J segment lost 0 bases and the V segment lost 6 bases, leaving 16 bases of the junction unmatched. The CDR3 length is 19 residues. Per the germline V gene, CDR1 is SGHTA and CDR2 is FQGNSA. Here the CDR3 DNA reads TGTGCCAGCAGTCTTATCGGGACAGGGATCAAATTTAGCACAGATACGCAGTATTTT. The encoded protein is CASSLIGTGIKFSTDTQYF.

This chain links TRBV6-2 or TRBV6-3 with TRBJ2-3, with D possibly TRBD2 on 5 matching bases. The germline CDR1 and CDR2 sequences are MNHEY and SVGEGT. Trimming pared 5 bases from V and 4 bases from J, leaving 16 bases between. The CDR3 contains 15 residues. In DNA, the CDR3 is TGTGCCAGCAGTGGCGGTACCGGGATGGCAGATACGCAGTATTTT. This codes for CASSGGTGMADTQYF.

This chain links TRBV28 with TRBJ2-5; 12 bases fit TRBD2. Trimming took 7 bases from V and 2 from J; bases not matched to a gene: 11. In germline, CDR1 is MDHEN, CDR2 SYDVKM. The CDR3 contains 17 residues. The CDR3 region is CASIPLGGLAGQETQYF. Here the CDR3 DNA reads TGTGCCAGCATCCCCCTGGGGGGACTAGCGGGTCAAGAGACCCAGTACTTC.

This chain connects TRBV5-1 to TRBJ2-2; TRBD1 matches 8 bases. The V and J ends lost 4 bases and 5 bases, in that order; junction bases with no gene match: 10. The CDR3 covers 16 residues. Germline assignment: CDR1 SGHRS and CDR2 YFSETQ. CDR3 protein: CASSNSRQGMTGELFF. The CDR3, as DNA: TGCGCCAGCAGCAACTCTAGACAGGGGATGACCGGGGAGCTGTTTTTT.

J is TRBJ1-2 and V is TRBV20-1; D gene uncertain. V was shortened by 7 bases and J by 6 bases, with 3 bases between the two germline ends. Germline-derived CDR1 and CDR2 are DFQATT and SNEGSKA (reference sequence). This CDR3 region has 8 residues. The CDR3 nucleotides read TGCAGTGTCGATGGCTACACCTTC. The encoded protein is CSVDGYTF.

The rearrangement uses TRBV7-3 and TRBJ2-7; D assignment may be TRBD1 or TRBD2 (7 bases each). The CDR3 is 14 residues long. From germline, CDR1 is SGHTA and CDR2 FQGTGA. The V end lost 3 bases, the J end lost 6 bases, and 15 bases lay between the germline ends. The CDR3 region is CASSFPRGGREQYF. The CDR3 nucleotides are TGTGCCAGCAGCTTCCCCAGGGGGGGGCGCGAGCAGTACTTC.

The chain recombines TRBV2 with TRBJ2-1; 13 positions agree with TRBD2. CDR1 and CDR2 from the germline V gene are SNHLY and FYNNEI. V trimming: 5 bases; J trimming: 7 bases; junction bases outside the gene matches: 2. The CDR3 extends over 14 amino acids. The CDR3 spells CASSRGLAGNEQFF. CDR3 nucleotide sequence: TGTGCCAGCAGTCGGGGACTAGCGGGGAATGAGCAGTTCTTC.

This sequence joins TRBV5-4 and TRBJ2-5, with D possibly matching TRBD2 (5 bases). The CDR3 sequence is 13 residues long. Between the trimmed V and J ends, which lost 4 bases and 2 bases, there was a span of 9 bases. Germline values: CDR1 SGHNT, CDR2 YYREEE (reference sequence). This chain's CDR3 is CASSTGVQETQYF. CDR3 sequence (DNA): TGTGCCAGCAGCACCGGGGTTCAAGAGACCCAGTACTTC.

Here the CDR3 DNA reads TGTGCCAGCAGAGCGGACAGGGGATCCTACGAGCAGTACTTC. Translated: CASRADRGSYEQYF. The chain uses TRBV5-4 and TRBJ2-7; 9 positions agree with TRBD1. The CDR3 length is 14 residues. J was trimmed by 1 base and V by 5 bases; bases with no gene match: 4. CDR1 is SGHNT, CDR2 YYREEE, per germline (reference sequence).

The chain has TRBV6-1 and TRBJ1-5, with 12 bases that match TRBD1. Germline CDR1 MNHNS, CDR2 SASEGT. J gave up 6 bases and V 3 bases, and 0 bases lay outside the gene matches. The CDR3 totals 14 residues. The CDR3 DNA is TGTGCCAGCAGTGAGGGACAGGGGGCTCAGCCCCAGCATTTT. Amino acid sequence: CASSEGQGAQPQHF.

This clone was observed a handful of times. The genes are TRBV7-9 and TRBJ1-1, with 7 bases identical to TRBD1. V lost 3 bases and J lost 4; bases outside the gene matches: 11. CDR1 is SEHNR and CDR2 is FQNEAQ in the germline V gene (reference sequence). CDR3 length equals 16 residues. This CDR3 reads CASSFPYRGDSTEAFF. CDR3 DNA sequence: TGTGCCAGCAGCTTTCCATACAGGGGAGACAGCACTGAAGCTTTCTTT.

This clone has just one count. The V gene is TRBV3-1 (or the pseudogene TRBV3-2), the J gene TRBJ2-2; possible D gene TRBD2, 5 bases. Germline V gives CDR1 LGHDT, CDR2 YNNKEL (reference sequence). V was trimmed by 1 base and J by 0 bases, leaving 15 bases between them. There are 18 residues in the CDR3. CDR3 nucleotide sequence: TGTGCCAGCAGCCAAGGAATCACTAGTCCTCCGAACACCGGGGAGCTGTTTTTT. As protein: CASSQGITSPPNTGELFF.

The gene calls are TRBV7-2 and TRBJ2-7; D remains ambiguous. CDR1 and CDR2 (germline): SGHTA, FQGNSA. The CDR3 runs to 11 residues. V was trimmed by 1 base and J by 5 bases, leaving 3 bases between them. The CDR3 region is CASSLDDEQYF. In DNA, the CDR3 is TGTGCCAGCAGCTTAGACGACGAGCAGTACTTC.